This TCR beta chain appears in the sequencing data of a study of T cell clones after liver transplantation. Study information: Without induction therapy, subjects received standard immunosuppression until 12-24 months post-transplant.

This clone was seen only once. Produced via immunoSEQ multiplex PCR; TCRdb's table is partial and in-frame only. This sample carries some 110,000 clones, about nine tenths of them seen once, and the ten largest clones take around 0.8%. Sorting of unstimulated PBMCs yielded separate CD3+CD4+ and CD3+CD8+ fractions. The clonotype comes from a human patient who received a liver transplant. Some of these T cells may belong to the graft donor. Sequenced material: CD4+ T cells from blood, taken 12 months after liver transplant.

The CDR3 DNA follows: TGTGCCAGCAGTGAAGCGCTTCGACTAGCCGGCTACGAGCAGTACTTC. Its protein product is CASSEALRLAGYEQYF. The rearrangement links TRBV2 to TRBJ2-7; the match to TRBD2 covers 7 bases. The CDR3 has 16 residues. CDR1 and CDR2 (germline): SNHLY, FYNNEI. V shed 0 bases and J 3 bases; nucleotides not matched to a gene: 8.